The sequence of this T cell receptor beta chain was determined in a study of blood T cells in healthy people across ages. Points from the study as a whole: CMV infection status of these donors was not known.

Trimming pared 0 bases from V and 9 bases from J, leaving 13 bases between. The CDR3 loop spans 15 amino acids. CDR1 and CDR2 from the germline V gene are SGHRS and YFSETQ. For the second PCR, which ran for 7 to 11 cycles, a sample-barcoded 5' primer and a J-beta primer mix were used. TCRdb used MiXCR to reprocess the 5' RACE reads, holding one entry per CDR3 protein. This sample has 1 million or so distinct CDR3 sequences; 25% occur once, and the top ten carry around 0.75%. This clonotype was counted a few times. Its antigen is unidentified. These data also featured in a second study, about T cells of mothers and their children.

The source is a girl aged 2 to 10 in good health. This chain connects TRBV5-1 to TRBJ1-6; D perhaps matches TRBD1 (5 bases). Sequencing was carried out using blood. DNA of the CDR3: TGCGCCAGCAGCTTGGAATCCAGGGATACTTCACCCCTCCACTTT. Its protein product is CASSLESRDTSPLHF.